This entry lists 13 T cell receptor beta chains sequenced from one sample in a study of cytomegalovirus exposure and HLA in healthy donors listed by TCRdb under 2017. To prepare the library, the immunoSEQ multiplex PCR assay was applied. A mixture of 60 forward primers for TCR Vbeta segments and 13 reverse primers for TCR Jbeta segments was used in the multiplex PCR. In TCRdb, the immuneACCESS table is reduced to in-frame sequences with V and J assigned. These tables do not hold every clone; where another copy was compared, an unresolved V gene accounts for under half, and the others remain unexplained. This sample gives around 63,000 clones in total; around 80% of them show up just once. The ten largest clones take up more than 7.5% of the sample. The sample taken for sequencing was PBMCs. Receptors were obtained from a man in his forties or fifties in good health and CMV-seronegative.

This chain uses TRBV18 with TRBJ1-1; D is possibly TRBD1 (6 bases). The germline V and J ends were trimmed by 1 base and 6 bases, with 18 bases remaining between them. The CDR3 has 16 residues. The V gene's germline CDR1 is KGHSH and CDR2 LQKENI. The CDR3 here is CASSPLATQGGSEAFF. The DNA for the CDR3 is TGTGCCAGCTCACCACTGGCCACACAGGGAGGGTCTGAAGCTTTCTTT.

The CDR3 protein is CSADNSYEQYF. DNA of the CDR3: TGCAGTGCCGACAACTCCTACGAGCAGTACTTC. V is TRBV20-1 and J is TRBJ2-7; unclear D gene. CDR1 is DFQATT, CDR2 SNEGSKA, per germline (reference sequence). The V end lost 6 bases, the J end lost 0 bases, and 6 bases lay between the germline ends. The CDR3 is 11 residues long.

This chain uses TRBV11-2 with TRBJ2-1; TRBD1 matches 7 bases. Germline V gives CDR1 SGHAT, CDR2 FQNNGV. J was trimmed by 8 bases and V by 1 base; bases with no gene match: 8. The CDR3 runs to 15 residues. Written as DNA, the CDR3 is TGTGCCAGCAGCTTAGGAGGGGGCGCTTACGATGAGCAGTTCTTC. This sequence encodes CASSLGGGAYDEQFF.

The CDR3 DNA follows: TGCAGCGTAAGAGGACTAGCGGGAGGCCGATACAATGAGCAGTTCTTC. Protein sequence: CSVRGLAGGRYNEQFF. This rearrangement joins TRBV29-1 to TRBJ2-1, with 14 bases matching TRBD2. This CDR3 comprises 16 residues. Trimming at V came to 6 bases and at J to 4 bases, leaving 8 bases not matched to a gene. Germline V lookup: CDR1 SQVTM, CDR2 ANQGSEA.

The CDR3 protein is CASSYSGNNEQFF. The CDR3 nucleotides read TGTGCCAGCAGTTACTCGGGCAACAATGAGCAGTTCTTC. This chain uses TRBV6-5 with TRBJ2-1, with D unclear. The V and J ends lost 0 bases and 5 bases respectively, with 5 bases between them. The CDR3 has 13 residues. The germline CDR1 and CDR2 sequences are MNHEY and SVGAGI.

This clone has a handful of counts. The CDR3: CASSLAGYSEQYF. Written as DNA, the CDR3 is TGTGCCAGCAGCTTGGCAGGGTATTCCGAGCAGTACTTC. The chain combines TRBV5-6 with TRBJ2-7, with D perhaps TRBD1 (5 bases). From germline, CDR1 is SGHDT and CDR2 YYEEEE. The CDR3 consists of 13 residues. Deletions cut 0 bases from V and 6 bases from J, with 10 bases between.

In this sample, this clone turned up once. The chain combines TRBV11-2 with TRBJ1-2; tentatively, D is TRBD1 (6 bases). Trimming removed 5 bases at V and 4 bases at J, with 8 bases between. The germline V gene encodes CDR1 SGHAT and CDR2 FQNNGV. The CDR3 runs to 12 residues. CDR3 residues: CASSLDSYGYTF. The DNA for the CDR3 is TGTGCCAGCAGCCTGGACAGCTATGGCTACACCTTC.

The chain carries TRBV28 and TRBJ2-7; perhaps TRBD1 as D (6 bases). This CDR3 is 13 amino acids long. The ends were cut back, 6 bases at V and 3 bases at J, with 12 bases in the middle. The germline CDR1 and CDR2 sequences are MDHEN and SYDVKM. The CDR3 protein is CASRGDIYYEQYF. Written as DNA, the CDR3 is TGTGCCAGCAGGGGGGACATTTACTACGAGCAGTACTTC.

The chain couples TRBV7-2 to TRBJ2-1; D is ambiguous. V was clipped by 4 bases and J by 0 bases, with 10 bases between them. Germline values: CDR1 SGHTA, CDR2 FQGNSA. There are 15 residues in the CDR3. The DNA for the CDR3 is TGTGCCAGCAGCTCGAGCCGGAGCTCCTACAATGAGCAGTTCTTC. As protein: CASSSSRSSYNEQFF.

Concerning this clone: Other nucleotide sequences from this sample produce the same CDR3. The gene calls are TRBV9 and TRBJ1-6, with D unclear. Trimming took 0 bases from V and 0 from J, leaving 4 bases between them. This CDR3 is built from 15 residues. From germline, CDR1 is SGDLS and CDR2 YYNGEE. Written as DNA, the CDR3 is TGTGCCAGCAGCGTAGGGAGCTCCTATAATTCACCCCTCCACTTT. Translating gives CASSVGSSYNSPLHF.

There are a few counts of this clone. This chain links TRBV4-1 with TRBJ2-2; weak D call: TRBD1 (5 bases). The germline V gene has CDR1 MGHRA and CDR2 YSYEKL. The V and J ends lost 4 bases and 4 bases respectively, with 16 bases between them. CDR3 size: 16 residues. The DNA for the CDR3 is TGCGCCAGCAGCCCCCTCCAGGGAAAATCCACCGGGGAGCTGTTTTTT. This translates into CASSPLQGKSTGELFF.

This clone has more than one count but fewer than ten. The gene calls are TRBV9 and TRBJ2-6; TRBD2 aligns across 12 bases. Germline values: CDR1 SGDLS, CDR2 YYNGEE. The CDR3 length is 18 residues. V was pared by 4 bases and J by 0 bases, with 5 bases of the junction left unmatched. The CDR3 loop reads CASSTRTSGNSGANVLTF. CDR3 nucleotide sequence: TGTGCCAGCAGCACCCGGACTAGCGGGAACTCTGGGGCCAACGTCCTGACTTTC.

V and J are TRBV5-1 and TRBJ2-2, with 11 bases identical to TRBD1. CDR3 size: 15 residues. The trim removed 4 bases at V and 5 bases at J, leaving 4 bases unmatched. CDR1 is SGHRS, CDR2 YFSETQ, per germline. In DNA form, the CDR3 reads TGCGCCAGCAGCCTCGGGACAGGGGGAACCGGGGAGCTGTTTTTT. This gives the protein CASSLGTGGTGELFF.